This is a list of T cell receptor beta chains from one sample in a study of blood T cell repertoires in COVID-19. Sequencing was performed with immunoSEQ multiplex PCR; in TCRdb, only in-frame clones are kept and a portion is missing. The sample shows over 130,000 clones, around four fifths of them seen only once. Sequencing used PBMCs or T cells enriched from blood (not recorded which). The receptors here all came from a woman aged 50 to 65 with acute COVID-19. Each CDR3 is given with its conserved first and last residue. The order of the fields is V gene, D gene, J gene, clone size, CDR3 protein, CDR3 DNA. The D gene is left open where the match is weak. Expanded clones get a size class; other rows say once, few or many, or leave the size out.

v_gene: TRBV27; d_gene: TRBD2; j_gene: TRBJ2-1; abundance: NA; CDR3aa: CASSDLAGAYNEQFF; CDR3nt: TGTGCCAGCAGCGATCTAGCGGGGGCCTACAATGAGCAGTTCTTC
v_gene: TRBV3-1/TRBV3-2; d_gene: TRBD1; j_gene: TRBJ2-7; abundance: NA; CDR3aa: CASSQDSRTGRYEQYF; CDR3nt: TGTGCCAGCAGCCAAGATTCTCGGACAGGGAGGTACGAGCAGTACTTC
v_gene: TRBV19; d_gene: NA; j_gene: TRBJ2-2; abundance: NA; CDR3aa: CASSPRGPSENTGELFF; CDR3nt: TGTGCCAGTAGTCCCCGAGGGCCCTCGGAGAACACCGGGGAGCTGTTTTTT
v_gene: TRBV6-4; d_gene: NA; j_gene: TRBJ1-5; abundance: NA; CDR3aa: CASTISREPYYSNQPQHF; CDR3nt: TGTGCCAGCACCATCTCTCGGGAACCCTATTATAGCAATCAGCCCCAGCATTTT
v_gene: TRBV19; d_gene: NA; j_gene: TRBJ1-5; abundance: NA; CDR3aa: CASSIGQVDQPQHF; CDR3nt: TGTGCCAGTAGTATAGGACAAGTAGATCAGCCCCAGCATTTT
v_gene: TRBV5-5; d_gene: NA; j_gene: TRBJ1-3; abundance: NA; CDR3aa: CASSLSGASGNTIYF; CDR3nt: TGTGCCAGCAGCCTCTCAGGGGCCTCTGGAAACACCATATATTTT
v_gene: TRBV4-1; d_gene: TRBD1; j_gene: TRBJ1-5; abundance: NA; CDR3aa: CASSQDLGQRLQPQHF; CDR3nt: TGCGCCAGCAGCCAAGATTTGGGACAGAGACTTCAGCCCCAGCATTTT
v_gene: TRBV27; d_gene: NA; j_gene: TRBJ2-2; abundance: once; CDR3aa: CASAGARGTGELFF; CDR3nt: TGTGCCAGCGCGGGGGCGCGAGGAACCGGGGAGCTGTTTTTT
v_gene: TRBV9; d_gene: TRBD2; j_gene: TRBJ2-5; abundance: NA; CDR3aa: CASSPHGSGRAQETQYF; CDR3nt: TGTGCCAGCAGCCCCCACGGAAGCGGGAGGGCCCAAGAGACCCAGTACTTC
v_gene: TRBV15; d_gene: NA; j_gene: TRBJ2-1; abundance: NA; CDR3aa: CATSRDHRRGEQFF; CDR3nt: TGTGCCACCAGCAGAGACCACAGGAGGGGCGAGCAGTTCTTC
v_gene: TRBV19; d_gene: NA; j_gene: TRBJ1-2; abundance: NA; CDR3aa: CASSITGGGVGGYTF; CDR3nt: TGTGCCAGTAGTATCACTGGGGGAGGTGTGGGTGGCTACACCTTC
v_gene: TRBV11-2; d_gene: NA; j_gene: TRBJ1-1; abundance: NA; CDR3aa: CASSSRGWGTEAFF; CDR3nt: TGTGCCAGCAGCTCCCGGGGGTGGGGCACTGAAGCTTTCTTT
v_gene: TRBV5-4; d_gene: NA; j_gene: TRBJ1-2; abundance: NA; CDR3aa: CASSSDSRNYGYTF; CDR3nt: TGTGCCAGCAGCTCGGACAGCCGTAACTATGGCTACACCTTC
v_gene: TRBV27; d_gene: TRBD1; j_gene: TRBJ1-5; abundance: NA; CDR3aa: CASSSGTGGNQPQHF; CDR3nt: TGTGCCAGCAGCTCCGGGACAGGTGGAAATCAGCCCCAGCATTTT
v_gene: TRBV12-3/TRBV12-4; d_gene: NA; j_gene: TRBJ1-1; abundance: many; CDR3aa: CASSRGPEAFF; CDR3nt: TGTGCCAGCAGTAGGGGCCCGGAAGCTTTCTTT
v_gene: TRBV19; d_gene: NA; j_gene: TRBJ1-5; abundance: few; CDR3aa: CASSLDSVSNQPQHF; CDR3nt: TGTGCCAGTAGTTTGGACAGTGTGAGCAATCAGCCCCAGCATTTT
v_gene: TRBV4-1; d_gene: TRBD1; j_gene: TRBJ1-4; abundance: NA; CDR3aa: CASSLQGAGQLFF; CDR3nt: TGCGCCAGCAGCCTACAGGGGGCTGGGCAACTGTTTTTT
v_gene: TRBV5-1; d_gene: TRBD1; j_gene: TRBJ1-4; abundance: NA; CDR3aa: CASSSGTGGPPNEKLFF; CDR3nt: TGCGCCAGCAGTTCCGGGACAGGGGGGCCCCCAAATGAAAAACTGTTTTTT
v_gene: TRBV11-2; d_gene: NA; j_gene: TRBJ1-5; abundance: NA; CDR3aa: CAVRQYSNQPQHF; CDR3nt: TGTGCCGTGAGACAGTATAGCAATCAGCCCCAGCATTTT
v_gene: TRBV7-6; d_gene: TRBD2; j_gene: TRBJ2-5; abundance: NA; CDR3aa: CASSLGGSRETQYF; CDR3nt: TGTGCCAGCAGCTTAGGCGGGAGCAGAGAGACCCAGTACTTC
v_gene: TRBV4-1; d_gene: NA; j_gene: TRBJ1-2; abundance: NA; CDR3aa: CASSQEDPKGGYTF; CDR3nt: TGCGCCAGCAGCCAGGAGGACCCCAAGGGTGGCTACACCTTC
v_gene: TRBV18; d_gene: NA; j_gene: TRBJ2-3; abundance: NA; CDR3aa: CASSPTTDTQYF; CDR3nt: TGTGCCAGCTCACCAACTACAGATACGCAGTATTTT